The sequence of this T cell receptor (beta chain) was determined in a study of blood T cell repertoires in COVID-19. Study background: Spain, Italy and the United States supplied samples that represented acute and convalescent COVID-19. PBMCs, B-cell-depleted T cells, or T cells were the source of the cDNA or gDNA that made up the material.

Patients of the Seattle cohort, enrolled during active infection, were followed longitudinally. Clones were read by immunoSEQ multiplex PCR, and TCRdb kept only the in-frame ones, dropping some. This table holds some 140,000 clones, approximately 80% found once. Germline V gene data show CDR1 as LNHDA and CDR2 as SQIVND (reference sequence). The CDR3 sequence is 14 residues long. The V end was cut by 3 bases, the J end by 5 bases, with 13 bases between. The rearrangement links TRBV19 to TRBJ1-1; no clear D gene. The sample was peripheral blood. The origin of this receptor is a woman aged 55 to 70 with COVID-19, enrolled during active disease. The CDR3: CASSMVGVRTEAFF. The DNA of the CDR3 is TGTGCCAGTAGTATGGTCGGGGTAAGGACTGAAGCTTTCTTT. Full variable domain (outside the CDR3, taken from reference TRBV19 and TRBJ1-1): DGGITQSPKYLFRKEGQNVTLSCEQNLNHDAMYWYRQDPGQGLRLIYYSQIVNDFQKGDIAEGYSVSREKKESFPLTVTSAQKNPTAFYLCASSMVGVRTEAFFGQGTRLTVV.